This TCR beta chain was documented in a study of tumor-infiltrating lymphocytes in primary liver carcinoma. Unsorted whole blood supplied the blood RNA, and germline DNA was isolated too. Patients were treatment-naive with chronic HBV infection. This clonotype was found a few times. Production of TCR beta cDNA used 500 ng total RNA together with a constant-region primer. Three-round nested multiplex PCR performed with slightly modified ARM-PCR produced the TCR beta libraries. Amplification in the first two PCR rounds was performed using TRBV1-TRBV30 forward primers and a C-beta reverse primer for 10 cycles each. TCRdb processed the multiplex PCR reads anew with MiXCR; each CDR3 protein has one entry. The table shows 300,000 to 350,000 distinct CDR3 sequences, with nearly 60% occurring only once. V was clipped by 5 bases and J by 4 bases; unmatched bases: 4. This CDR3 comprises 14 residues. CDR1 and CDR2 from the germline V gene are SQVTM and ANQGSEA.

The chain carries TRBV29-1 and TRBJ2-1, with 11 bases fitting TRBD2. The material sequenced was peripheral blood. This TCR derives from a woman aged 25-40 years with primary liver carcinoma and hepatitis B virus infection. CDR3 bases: TGCAGCGTTTATGTAGCGGGAGGGTACAATGAGCAGTTCTTC. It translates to CSVYVAGGYNEQFF.